This passage covers 3 T cell receptor beta chains from one sample sequenced in a study of control samples from healthy donors and cancer patients (dated by TCRdb to about 2020). The method behind the library was the immunoSEQ multiplex PCR assay. TCRdb limited this immuneACCESS table to in-frame rearrangements with V and J called. A share of clones is missing; checked studies link under half to unresolved V genes, and the rest is unexplained. Present in this sample are 90,000 to 100,000 clones, 79% of which were seen just once. The top ten clonotypes cover over 9.5% of the sample. Sample: blood. The receptors originated from a woman younger than 45 in good health.

The chain is built from TRBV5-1 and TRBJ1-5; 9 positions agree with TRBD1. In germline, CDR1 is SGHRS, CDR2 YFSETQ. This CDR3 is built from 15 residues. V was clipped by 4 bases and J by 3 bases; unmatched bases: 5. The DNA of the CDR3 is TGCGCCAGCAGCCCCGGGACAGGGAACAATCAGCCCCAGCATTTT. Translation: CASSPGTGNNQPQHF.

This rearrangement joins TRBV5-1 to TRBJ2-1, with 13 bases fitting TRBD2. CDR1 SGHRS and CDR2 YFSETQ come from the germline V gene. V lost 1 base to trimming and J lost 7 bases; unmatched junction nucleotides: 11. CDR3 length equals 18 residues. The CDR3 DNA reads TGCGCCAGCAGCTTGCGACTAGCGGGGGGTATAAACAGAAATGAGCAGTTCTTC. Protein: CASSLRLAGGINRNEQFF.

The J gene is TRBJ2-7, the V gene TRBV10-3; D unclear. Germline V gene lookup returns CDR1 ENHRY and CDR2 SYGVKD. Trimming pared 0 bases from V and 4 bases from J, leaving 10 bases between. The CDR3 runs to 14 residues. The CDR3 spells CAISESLQRYEQYF. Here the CDR3 DNA reads TGTGCCATCAGTGAGTCGCTACAGCGATACGAGCAGTACTTC.